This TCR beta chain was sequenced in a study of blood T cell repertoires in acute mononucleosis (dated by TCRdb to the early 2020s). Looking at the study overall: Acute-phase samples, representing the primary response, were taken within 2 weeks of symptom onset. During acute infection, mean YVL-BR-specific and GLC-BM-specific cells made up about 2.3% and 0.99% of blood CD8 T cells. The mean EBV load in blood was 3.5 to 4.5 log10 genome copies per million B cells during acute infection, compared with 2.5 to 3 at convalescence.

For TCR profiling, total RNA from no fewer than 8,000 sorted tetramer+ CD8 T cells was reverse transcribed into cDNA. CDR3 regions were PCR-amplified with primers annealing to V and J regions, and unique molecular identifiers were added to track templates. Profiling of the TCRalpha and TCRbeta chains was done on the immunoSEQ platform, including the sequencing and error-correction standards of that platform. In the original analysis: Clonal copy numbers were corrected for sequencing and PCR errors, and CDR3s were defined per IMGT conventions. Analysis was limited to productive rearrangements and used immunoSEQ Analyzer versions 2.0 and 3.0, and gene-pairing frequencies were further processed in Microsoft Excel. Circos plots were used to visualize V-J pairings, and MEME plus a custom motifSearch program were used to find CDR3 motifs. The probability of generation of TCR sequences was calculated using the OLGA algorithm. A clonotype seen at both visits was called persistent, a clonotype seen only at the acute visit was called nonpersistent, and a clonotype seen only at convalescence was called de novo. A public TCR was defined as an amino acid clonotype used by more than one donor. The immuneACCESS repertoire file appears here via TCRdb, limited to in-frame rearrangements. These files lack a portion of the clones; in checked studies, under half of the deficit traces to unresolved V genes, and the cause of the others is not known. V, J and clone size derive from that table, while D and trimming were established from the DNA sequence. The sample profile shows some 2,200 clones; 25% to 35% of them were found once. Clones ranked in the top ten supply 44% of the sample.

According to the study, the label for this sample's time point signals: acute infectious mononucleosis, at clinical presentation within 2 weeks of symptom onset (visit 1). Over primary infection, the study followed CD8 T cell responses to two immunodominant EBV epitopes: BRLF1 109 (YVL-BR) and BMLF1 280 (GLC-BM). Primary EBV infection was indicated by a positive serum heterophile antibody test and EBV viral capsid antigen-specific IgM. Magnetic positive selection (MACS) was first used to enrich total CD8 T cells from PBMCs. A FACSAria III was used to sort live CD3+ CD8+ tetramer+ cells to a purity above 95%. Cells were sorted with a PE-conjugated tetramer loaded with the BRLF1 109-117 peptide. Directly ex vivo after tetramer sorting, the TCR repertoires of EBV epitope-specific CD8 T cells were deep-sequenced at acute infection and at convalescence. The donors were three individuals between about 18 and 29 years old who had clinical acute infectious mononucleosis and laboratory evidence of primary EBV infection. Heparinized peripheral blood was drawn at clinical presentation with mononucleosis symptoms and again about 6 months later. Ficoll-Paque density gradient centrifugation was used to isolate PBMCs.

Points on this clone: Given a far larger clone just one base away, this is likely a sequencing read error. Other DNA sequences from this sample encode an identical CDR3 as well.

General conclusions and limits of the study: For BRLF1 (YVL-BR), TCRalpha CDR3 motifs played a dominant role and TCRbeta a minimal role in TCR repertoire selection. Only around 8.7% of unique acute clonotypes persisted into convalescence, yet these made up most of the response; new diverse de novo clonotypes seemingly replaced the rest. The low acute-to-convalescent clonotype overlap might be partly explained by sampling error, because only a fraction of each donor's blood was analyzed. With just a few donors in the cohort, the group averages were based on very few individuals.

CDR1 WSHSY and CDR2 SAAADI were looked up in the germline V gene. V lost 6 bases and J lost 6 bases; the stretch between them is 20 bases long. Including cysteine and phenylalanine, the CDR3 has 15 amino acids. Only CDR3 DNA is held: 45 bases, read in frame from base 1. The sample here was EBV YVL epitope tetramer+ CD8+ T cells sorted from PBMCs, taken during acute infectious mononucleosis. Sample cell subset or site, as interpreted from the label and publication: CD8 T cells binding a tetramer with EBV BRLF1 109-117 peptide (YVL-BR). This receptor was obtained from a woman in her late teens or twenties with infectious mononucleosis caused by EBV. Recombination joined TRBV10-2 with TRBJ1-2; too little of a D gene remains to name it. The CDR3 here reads CASRPAMGGGNGYTF. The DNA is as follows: TGCGCCAGCAGGCCGGCTATGGGAGGAGGGAATGGCTACACCTTC.